This is a list of T cell receptor beta chains from one sample in a study of response to subunit inactivated influenza vaccine. TCRdb re-derived calls from the RT-PCR reads in MiXCR, one entry per CDR3 protein. The sample includes over 650,000 distinct CDR3 sequences, approximately 18% of them seen just once. This specimen was PBMCs from blood, taken around 5 days after vaccination. The receptors derive from a man over 45 who received an inactivated influenza vaccine. CDR3s include the opening cysteine and the closing phenylalanine or tryptophan. D genes are given only for firm matches. Part of the rows lack a size; the others show once, few, many or a class for expanded clones.

NA	TRBJ1-1	TRBV20-1	NA	TGCAGTGCTAGCCGAGACACGAACACTGAAGCTTTCTTT	CSASRDTNTEAFF
NA	TRBJ2-5	TRBV20-1	TRBD1	TGCAGTGCGGAAACAGGGGTACGGGAGACCCAGTACTTC	CSAETGVRETQYF
NA	TRBJ2-3	TRBV5-6	TRBD1	TGTGCCAGCAGTGGACAGGGAGTCCCAGATACGCAGTATTTT	CASSGQGVPDTQYF
NA	TRBJ1-2	TRBV20-1	TRBD1	TGCAGTGCTACCTCCGACAGGGCTGGTGGCTACACCTTC	CSATSDRAGGYTF
few	TRBJ2-3	TRBV24-1	TRBD1	TGTGCCACCAGTGAAACAGGGGATTCAGATACGCAGTATTTT	CATSETGDSDTQYF
few	TRBJ2-2	TRBV21-1	NA	TGTGCCAGCAGCACCCGGACGCAGGGGTGGACCGGGGAGCTGTTTTTT	CASSTRTQGWTGELFF
NA	TRBJ2-1	TRBV20-1	TRBD1	TGCAGTGCGCCCCATGGGACAGGGGTCTACAATGAGCAGTTCTTC	CSAPHGTGVYNEQFF
NA	TRBJ2-1	TRBV4-2	TRBD1	TGTGCCAGCAGCCAAGAAAGGGGGACAGGGTTTTTGAGGTATGAGCAGTTCTTC	CASSQERGTGFLRYEQFF
NA	TRBJ2-7	TRBV19	NA	TGTGCCAGTAGTATGCCCACCAACTACGAGCAGTACTTC	CASSMPTNYEQYF
NA	TRBJ1-5	TRBV5-5	TRBD1	TGTGCCAGCAGCGGCGGAGGGGGCGTCGACCAGCCCCAGCATTTT	CASSGGGGVDQPQHF
many	TRBJ2-2	TRBV20-1	NA	TGCAGTGCTAGAGACAGGGGGAACACCGGGGAGCTGTTTTTT	CSARDRGNTGELFF
few	TRBJ1-1	TRBV10-3	NA	TGTGCCATCAGTGATCGTCCGGGCGCTGAAGCTTTCTTT	CAISDRPGAEAFF
few	TRBJ1-5	TRBV6-1	NA	TGTGCCAGTGGAGGTCAGCCCCAGCATTTT	CASGGQPQHF
few	TRBJ1-5	TRBV7-2	NA	TGTGCCAGCAGCTTGGCCCCGAATAGCAATCAGCCCCAGCATTTT	CASSLAPNSNQPQHF
many	TRBJ1-2	TRBV6-1	NA	TGTGCCAGCATCTCTAGGTACTTTGGCTATGGCTACACCTTC	CASISRYFGYGYTF
many	TRBJ1-1	TRBV3-1	NA	TGTGCCAGCAGCCTCCTAGGGGCCAACACTGAAGCTTTCTTT	CASSLLGANTEAFF
few	TRBJ2-1	TRBV5-5	TRBD2	TGTGCCAGCAGCTCCCGGGGGGGCCGGGTCAATGAGCAGTTCTTC	CASSSRGGRVNEQFF
few	TRBJ1-4	TRBV4-3	NA	TGCGCCAGCAGCCACCTTGCTGCAACTAATGAAAAACTGTTTTTT	CASSHLAATNEKLFF